Detailed here is one T cell receptor beta chain. Its antigen is as yet unknown. These data belong to a study of response to subunit inactivated influenza vaccine. Findings and caveats of the study: A suggestion made by the authors is that each seasonal influenza vaccination recruits few new T cells.

Trimming took off 3 bases at V and 7 bases at J, with 19 bases between the two ends. Germline assignment: CDR1 DFQATT and CDR2 SNEGSKA (reference sequence). This CDR3 is built from 14 residues. TCRdb analysed the RT-PCR reads with MiXCR anew, one entry per CDR3 protein. The sample holds just under 250,000 distinct CDR3 sequences, 12% seen once. The clonotype was recovered from a man aged 45-65 years who received an inactivated influenza vaccine. V and J are TRBV20-1 and TRBJ2-7; D is unresolved. This material consisted of non-naive T cells sorted from PBMCs, taken 14 days before vaccination. CDR3 region: CSARGQVSVWEQYF. The DNA of the CDR3 is TGCAGTGCTAGGGGCCAGGTGTCGGTGTGGGAGCAGTACTTC.